This T cell receptor (beta chain) was captured by sequencing in a study of T cell responses to AZD1222 COVID-19 vaccine. Profiling relied on immunoSEQ multiplex PCR, and the TCRdb table lists in-frame clones only, not all of them. Of 150,000 to 200,000 clones in the sample, around 88% are singletons; the top ten hold 9.5% to 13%. This clone was seen a single time. The receptor's source is an adult who received the AZD1222 COVID-19 vaccine. The sequences come from peripheral blood, collected 28 days after the second AZD1222 dose.

This CDR3 reads CASSDDDTPSNQPQHF. The CDR3, as DNA: TGTGCCAGCAGTGACGATGACACTCCTAGCAATCAGCCCCAGCATTTT. This chain joins TRBV6-4 and TRBJ1-5; D remains unclear. CDR1 is MRHNA, CDR2 SNTAGT, per germline. The V and J ends lost 2 bases and 0 bases respectively, with 11 bases between them. The CDR3 has 16 residues.